Listed here are 28 T cell receptor beta chains from one sample, sequenced in a study of T-cell reconstitution after alpha-beta-depleted transplantation in children. Unique molecular identifiers were incorporated during preparation of the TCRbeta library. TCRdb independently ran MiXCR on the PCR reads; one entry per CDR3 protein. The data contain around 370,000 distinct CDR3 sequences, 10% of them singletons. The source was PBMCs from the stem cell graft donor, collected from the stem cell graft. These receptors all stem from a human donor who donated a stem cell graft to a child with acute lymphoblastic leukemia.

CDR3 in DNA: TGCGCCAGCAGCTTGGCCGGGCAGCCCTACAATGAGCAGTTCTTC. Protein product: CASSLAGQPYNEQFF. The chain recombines TRBV5-1 with TRBJ2-1; no clear D. Germline V gives CDR1 SGHRS, CDR2 YFSETQ. The CDR3 sequence is 15 residues long. V lost 0 bases and J lost 2, with 9 bases in between.

The rearrangement uses TRBV2 and TRBJ2-7, with TRBD2 matching 8 bases. J lost 6 bases, V lost 8 bases, and 9 bases had no gene match. The CDR3 loop spans 13 amino acids. Germline V gene lookup returns CDR1 SNHLY and CDR2 FYNNEI. DNA for the CDR3: TGTGCCAGCGGGCCAGCGGGAGATATCGAGCAGTACTTC. Translated: CASGPAGDIEQYF.

V is TRBV18 and J is TRBJ1-5; 10 bases map to TRBD1. The CDR3 has 16 amino acids. Germline trimming cut 4 bases from V and 0 bases from J; bases unmatched to any gene: 3. Germline V lookup: CDR1 KGHSH, CDR2 LQKENI. This CDR3 is CASSLGTGASNQPQHF. The CDR3 DNA reads TGTGCCAGCTCACTCGGGACAGGGGCTAGCAATCAGCCCCAGCATTTT.

This clonotype was seen more than once but under ten times. The V and J genes are TRBV4-2 and TRBJ2-1; D remains unclear. With 0 bases removed from V and 4 bases from J, the gap between germline ends came to 16 bases. Germline CDR1 reads LGHNA; CDR2 reads YNFKEQ. There are 17 residues in the CDR3. The CDR3: CASSQERTSRSYNEQFF. For the CDR3, the DNA is TGTGCCAGCAGCCAAGAGAGGACCTCCCGATCATACAATGAGCAGTTCTTC.

In its sample, this clonotype was seen a few times. The chain has TRBV4-3 and TRBJ2-3; 13 positions agree with TRBD2. The CDR3 loop spans 17 amino acids. After removal of 4 bases from V and 5 bases from J, the junction contained 9 bases not matched to a gene. Germline V gene lookup returns CDR1 LGHNA and CDR2 YSLEER. In nucleotides, the CDR3 is TGCGCCAGCAGCCCCAGACTAGCGGGAGGTATAATAGATACGCAGTATTTT. Translated: CASSPRLAGGIIDTQYF.

This clonotype has more than one count but fewer than ten. This chain connects TRBV4-3 to TRBJ2-2; 10 bases are a match to TRBD2. After removal of 4 bases from V and 6 bases from J, the junction contained 8 bases not matched to a gene. Germline V CDR1 and CDR2: LGHNA, YSLEER. The CDR3 is made up of 16 amino acids. DNA of the CDR3: TGCGCCAGCAGCCTAATTAGCGGGAGGTTCCCCGGGGAGCTGTTTTTT. Translated, it gives CASSLISGRFPGELFF.

To note about this clonotype: One base away lies a much larger clone, so this may be a sequencing read error. This chain joins TRBV5-1 and TRBJ2-7, with 7 nucleotides matching TRBD1. There are 14 residues in the CDR3. Germline CDR1 SGHRS, CDR2 YFSETQ. After removal of 1 base from V and 5 bases from J, the junction contained 6 bases not matched to a gene. The CDR3 DNA reads as TGCGCCAGCAGCTTGAGACAGGGACAAGACGAGCAGTACTTC. Translating it yields CASSLRQGQDEQYF.

This clonotype was seen at least ten times. This chain joins TRBV28 and TRBJ2-4; either TRBD1 or TRBD2 may supply D (5 bases each). CDR1 and CDR2 from the germline V gene are MDHEN and SYDVKM. The CDR3 sequence is 17 residues long. Trimming removed 5 bases at V and 2 bases at J, with 19 bases between. The CDR3 here is CASSPSWGAGSKNIQYF. In DNA, the CDR3 is TGTGCCAGCAGTCCGTCCTGGGGCGCGGGTTCCAAAAACATTCAGTACTTC.

Ten or more counts support this clonotype. The chain uses TRBV24-1 and TRBJ2-7; TRBD1 matches 7 bases. The CDR3 sequence is 13 residues long. Germline V CDR1 and CDR2: KGHDR, SFDVKD. With 3 bases clipped from V and 5 bases from J, the junction kept 3 bases outside the gene matches. The CDR3 DNA reads TGTGCCACCAGTGATCGCGACAGGGACGAGCAGTACTTC. Translating gives CATSDRDRDEQYF.

This clonotype has only a few counts. V usage is TRBV20-1 and J usage is TRBJ1-5; no clear D gene. CDR3 length: 15 amino acids. V lost 1 base, J lost 0 bases, and 10 bases lay in between. Germline assignment: CDR1 DFQATT and CDR2 SNEGSKA (reference sequence). The CDR3 spells CSARAPLVSNQPQHF. CDR3 coding DNA: TGCAGTGCTAGAGCCCCTCTGGTTAGCAATCAGCCCCAGCATTTT.

This clonotype was picked up many times. This sequence joins TRBV4-2 and TRBJ2-1; 8 nucleotides agree with TRBD2. The germline gives CDR1 LGHNA, CDR2 YNFKEQ. With 0 bases clipped from V and 6 bases from J, the junction kept 7 bases outside the gene matches. This CDR3 is built from 16 residues. The DNA of the CDR3 is TGTGCCAGCAGCCAAGAAGCGACTAGCGCCCCCAATGAGCAGTTCTTC. As protein: CASSQEATSAPNEQFF.

This clonotype was seen more than once but under ten times. The chain joins TRBV20-1 to TRBJ2-4, with no clear D. CDR3 length: 11 amino acids. Looked up from germline, CDR1 is DFQATT and CDR2 is SNEGSKA (reference sequence). V lost 3 bases, J lost 7 bases, and 7 bases lay in between. This CDR3 reads CSASRLNIQYF. CDR3 bases: TGCAGTGCTAGTAGGCTCAACATTCAGTACTTC.

This chain joins TRBV20-1 and TRBJ2-1; TRBD2 is a possible D gene (5 bases). The CDR3 totals 15 residues. Between the trimmed V and J ends, which lost 7 bases and 3 bases, there was a span of 19 bases. Germline V CDR1 and CDR2: DFQATT, SNEGSKA (reference sequence). The CDR3: CSVFPGSLFYNEQFF. CDR3 nucleotide sequence: TGCAGTGTCTTTCCGGGGAGTTTATTCTACAATGAGCAGTTCTTC.

This clonotype turned up a few times. This chain connects TRBV12-3 or TRBV12-4 to TRBJ1-2; D remains unclear. Trimming removed 4 bases at V and 4 bases at J, with 10 bases between. The CDR3 is 13 amino acids. CDR3 nucleotide sequence: TGTGCCAGCAGTTCTGTAGGATTCTATGGCTACACCTTC. It codes for CASSSVGFYGYTF.

This clonotype was found many times. V is TRBV28 and J is TRBJ2-7; 7 bases map to TRBD2. Germline CDR1 MDHEN, CDR2 SYDVKM. With V trimmed by 3 bases and J by 2 bases, 4 bases remained unmatched. The CDR3 is 14 amino acids. The CDR3 reads CASSFGAGAYEQYF. CDR3 bases: TGTGCCAGCAGTTTCGGGGCGGGAGCCTACGAGCAGTACTTC.

The V call is TRBV6-2 or TRBV6-3, the J call TRBJ2-1; no clear D gene. The germline V and J ends were trimmed by 5 bases and 5 bases, with 19 bases remaining between them. CDR1 is MNHEY, CDR2 SVGEGT, per germline. This CDR3 comprises 16 residues. The CDR3, as DNA: TGTGCCAGCAGTCCCTCGGCCTCGATGGGTAACAATGAGCAGTTCTTC. This encodes CASSPSASMGNNEQFF.

In this sample, this clonotype turned up a few times. CDR3 in amino acids: CASSQGREGGASFVKQYF. In DNA, the CDR3 is TGCGCCAGCAGCCAAGGACGTGAAGGGGGCGCCAGTTTTGTGAAGCAGTACTTC. The chain recombines TRBV4-1 with TRBJ2-7; 7 bases are shared with TRBD1. Germline values: CDR1 MGHRA, CDR2 YSYEKL. The CDR3 runs 18 residues. J gave up 8 bases and V 1 base, and 20 bases lay outside the gene matches.

This sequence joins TRBV7-2 and TRBJ1-2, with 11 nucleotides matching TRBD1. This CDR3 has 15 residues. Germline V gene sequence: CDR1 SGHTA, CDR2 FQGNSA. With V trimmed by 1 base and J by 5 bases, 3 bases remained unmatched. The CDR3 bases are TGTGCCAGCAGCTTAGTTGGGACAGGGGGGTATGGCTACACCTTC. Residues: CASSLVGTGGYGYTF. Based on the CDR3 plus reference TRBV7-2 and TRBJ1-2, the full variable domain is GAGVSQSPSNKVTEKGKDVELRCDPISGHTALYWYRQSLGQGLEFLIYFQGNSAPDKSGLPSDRFSAERTGGSVSTLTIQRTQQEDSAVYLCASSLVGTGGYGYTFGSGTRLTVV.

There are a few counts of this clonotype. J is TRBJ2-2 and V is TRBV6-5, with a weak D call TRBD1 (6 bases). Germline-derived CDR1 and CDR2 are MNHEY and SVGAGI. CDR3 size: 15 residues. V was clipped by 6 bases and J by 5 bases, with 16 bases between them. The CDR3 region has the DNA TGTGCCAGCAGAACACAGGGCTTTGGGACCGGGGAGCTGTTTTTT. Amino acids: CASRTQGFGTGELFF.

This clonotype was counted between two and nine times. The genes are TRBV7-9 and TRBJ2-5; D is perhaps TRBD1 or TRBD2 (5 bases each). The CDR3 length is 16 residues. The V and J ends lost 2 bases and 4 bases respectively, with 17 bases between them. Germline CDR1 reads SEHNR; CDR2 reads FQNEAQ (reference sequence). The CDR3 bases are TGTGCCAGCAGCTTATACAGCGCTCCCGGGGCAGAGACCCAGTACTTC. It yields the protein CASSLYSAPGAETQYF.

The chain joins TRBV28 to TRBJ2-3; TRBD2 matches at 13 bases. Germline CDR1 and CDR2: MDHEN and SYDVKM. Trimming removed 6 bases from V and 9 bases from J; junction bases left unmatched: 15. This CDR3 has 17 amino acids. The CDR3 sequence is CASRPLAGGTVSGTQYF. The CDR3 nucleotides are TGTGCCAGCAGACCACTAGCGGGAGGGACTGTATCAGGAACGCAGTATTTT.

There are a few counts of this clonotype. The J gene is TRBJ1-1, the V gene TRBV5-1, with D hard to call. The CDR3 length is 15 residues. Germline CDR1 SGHRS, CDR2 YFSETQ. V gave up 2 bases and J gave up 4 bases, with 15 bases separating them. The CDR3 DNA sequence: TGCGCCAGCAGCTTATCAGCAGGCCCGGCCACTGAAGCTTTCTTT. This translates into CASSLSAGPATEAFF. Full variable domain (rest looked up from reference TRBV5-1 and TRBJ1-1): KAGVTQTPRYLIKTRGQQVTLSCSPISGHRSVSWYQQTPGQGLQFLFEYFSETQRNKGNFPGRFSGRQFSNSRSEMNVSTLELGDSALYLCASSLSAGPATEAFFGQGTRLTVV.

This clonotype has a count of ten or more. The chain links TRBV2 to TRBJ1-1; no clear D gene. The CDR3 sequence is 13 residues long. Trimming took off 6 bases at V and 1 base at J, with 9 bases between the two ends. Germline V gene sequence: CDR1 SNHLY, CDR2 FYNNEI. The CDR3 protein is CASRNTGNTEAFF. DNA for the CDR3: TGTGCCAGCAGAAATACCGGGAACACTGAAGCTTTCTTT.

This clonotype has more than one count but fewer than ten. The V call is TRBV7-9, the J call TRBJ1-2; a possible D gene is TRBD1 (6 bases). Trimming left V 5 bases short and J 0 bases short, with 16 bases between. The CDR3 covers 16 residues. Per germline, CDR1 SEHNR and CDR2 FQNEAQ (reference sequence). In DNA, the CDR3 is TGTGCCAGCAGCGACTTGGACAGTTTAGCTAACTATGGCTACACCTTC. Translating gives CASSDLDSLANYGYTF.

This clonotype was observed a single time. The chain carries TRBV7-8 and TRBJ2-1, with 13 bases identical to TRBD2. With V trimmed by 5 bases and J by 3 bases, 13 bases remained unmatched. The CDR3 sequence is 19 residues long. The germline V gene encodes CDR1 SGHVS and CDR2 FQNEAQ. The CDR3 DNA reads TGTGCCAGCAGCATTAGACTAGCGGGAGGCCCTACACTCTACAATGAGCAGTTCTTC. The encoded protein is CASSIRLAGGPTLYNEQFF.

This clonotype was recorded a few times. V usage is TRBV11-2 and J usage is TRBJ2-1, with 11 bases fitting TRBD2. Trimming at V came to 1 base and at J to 7 bases, leaving 9 bases not matched to a gene. Germline CDR1 reads SGHAT; CDR2 reads FQNNGV. The CDR3 has 17 amino acids. CDR3 protein: CASSLGLAGGPGNEQFF. In nucleotides, the CDR3 is TGTGCCAGCAGCTTAGGATTAGCGGGAGGGCCGGGGAATGAGCAGTTCTTC.

The sample holds many counts of this clonotype. The rearrangement joins TRBV4-1 to TRBJ2-7; D is uncertain. Germline-derived CDR1 and CDR2 are MGHRA and YSYEKL. The CDR3 runs to 14 residues. The V end was cut by 4 bases, the J end by 0 bases, with 10 bases between. The CDR3 sequence is CASSLSVSSYEQYF. The CDR3 DNA reads as TGCGCCAGCAGCCTGTCAGTTAGCTCCTACGAGCAGTACTTC.

The chain combines TRBV11-2 with TRBJ2-3; TRBD2 matches at 13 bases. The CDR3 extends over 18 amino acids. Germline V gene sequence: CDR1 SGHAT, CDR2 FQNNGV. The ends lost 2 bases at V and 0 bases at J; junction bases unmatched: 5. The chain's CDR3 is CASSLRTSGGPSTDTQYF. In nucleotides, the CDR3 is TGTGCCAGCAGCTTAAGGACTAGCGGGGGTCCTAGCACAGATACGCAGTATTTT.